A single sample gave rise to the 11 T cell receptor beta chains below, sequenced in a study of cytomegalovirus exposure and HLA in healthy donors. Amplification used 60 Vbeta primers and 13 Jbeta primers. Only in-frame clones appear in the TCRdb table, and some are missing; sequencing was by immunoSEQ multiplex PCR. Its listing shows 150,000 to 200,000 clones. The sample comprised PBMCs. These receptors were obtained from a man aged 25-45 years in good health and CMV-seronegative.

The V and J genes are TRBV27 and TRBJ2-1, with D perhaps TRBD2 (5 bases). The CDR3 loop spans 13 amino acids. Germline CDR1 and CDR2: MNHEY and SMNVEV (reference sequence). Trimming shortened V by 7 bases and J by 4 bases, and 11 bases separated the two germline ends. CDR3 in DNA: TGTGCCAGCACCTTACCGGGATACAATGAGCAGTTCTTC. Its translation: CASTLPGYNEQFF.

This rearrangement joins TRBV7-3 to TRBJ2-3; the match to TRBD2 covers 10 bases. Germline V lookup: CDR1 SGHTA, CDR2 FQGTGA. The CDR3 totals 15 residues. After removal of 2 bases from V and 4 bases from J, the junction contained 3 bases not matched to a gene. The CDR3 DNA follows: TGTGCCAGCAGCTTACTAGCGGGAGCAGCAGATACGCAGTATTTT. This translates into CASSLLAGAADTQYF.

A remark on this clone: The identical CDR3 is also encoded by other nucleotide sequences in the sample. The chain has TRBV7-6 and TRBJ1-1, with D possibly matching TRBD1 (5 bases). The CDR3 is 14 residues long. Germline CDR1 and CDR2: SGHVS and FNYEAQ. The V gene lost 6 bases and the J gene lost 5 bases, with 16 bases spanning the gap. The CDR3 loop reads CASRARGSVTEAFF. In DNA, the CDR3 is TGTGCCAGCAGGGCCCGGGGGAGCGTGACTGAAGCTTTCTTT.

CDR3 region: CATMKPTGPGNEQFF. In DNA, the CDR3 is TGTGCCACCATGAAACCCACGGGTCCGGGCAATGAGCAGTTCTTC. The chain is built from TRBV19 and TRBJ2-1; D is undetermined. Germline values: CDR1 LNHDA, CDR2 SQIVND (reference sequence). CDR3 size: 15 residues. The V end was cut by 10 bases, the J end by 6 bases, with 22 bases between. The variable domain in full, completed from reference TRBV19 and TRBJ2-1, reads DGGITQSPKYLFRKEGQNVTLSCEQNLNHDAMYWYRQDPGQGLRLIYYSQIVNDFQKGDIAEGYSVSREKKESFPLTVTSAQKNPTAFYLCATMKPTGPGNEQFFGPGTRLTVL.

The chain combines TRBV27 with TRBJ1-5, with D perhaps TRBD1 (5 bases). CDR1 is MNHEY, CDR2 SMNVEV, per germline (reference sequence). The CDR3 consists of 12 residues. The germline V and J ends were trimmed by 6 bases and 7 bases, with 10 bases remaining between them. The CDR3 DNA is TGTGCCAGCAGAGGGGTCGGGCAGCCCCAGCATTTT. Protein sequence: CASRGVGQPQHF.

The chain carries TRBV5-8 and TRBJ2-1, with a tentative D call TRBD1 (6 bases). The CDR3 has 15 residues. V lost 3 bases to trimming and J lost 0 bases, with 10 bases between them. Germline CDR1 and CDR2: SGHTS and YDEGEE. CDR3 DNA sequence: TGTGCCAGCAGCTCCAGGGGTGGCTCCTACAATGAGCAGTTCTTC. It translates to CASSSRGGSYNEQFF.

The chain links TRBV11-3 to TRBJ1-2; no clear D gene. Per germline, CDR1 SGHNT and CDR2 YENEEA. This CDR3 is 13 amino acids long. The V and J ends lost 0 bases and 2 bases respectively, with 4 bases between them. CDR3 residues: CASSLDRNYGYTF. The CDR3 DNA reads as TGTGCCAGCAGCTTAGACAGAAACTATGGCTACACCTTC.

V is TRBV6-7 and J is TRBJ2-1, with 7 positions matching TRBD2. TRBV6-7 is reported as an ORF; its role is uncertain. J was trimmed by 8 bases and V by 5 bases; bases with no gene match: 9. The CDR3 contains 14 residues. CDR3: CASSTKRDRDEQFF. As DNA, the CDR3 is TGTGCCAGCAGTACAAAGCGGGACCGGGATGAGCAGTTCTTC.

V gene TRBV5-1 combines with J gene TRBJ1-5, with a tentative D call TRBD1 (6 bases). Germline V gene sequence: CDR1 SGHRS, CDR2 YFSETQ. The V end lost 4 bases, the J end lost 6 bases, and 17 bases lay between the germline ends. The CDR3 consists of 15 residues. The CDR3 DNA follows: TGCGCCAGCAGCCAAGGGGGGGGCGCCTCTCAGCCCCAGCATTTT. Protein: CASSQGGGASQPQHF.

The V gene is TRBV9, the J gene TRBJ2-5, with 8 bases lining up with TRBD2. V gave up 4 bases and J gave up 1 base; unmatched junction bases: 9. Looked up from germline, CDR1 is SGDLS and CDR2 is YYNGEE. This CDR3 spans 16 amino acids. The CDR3 DNA sequence: TGTGCCAGCAGCAAAAACACCGGGACTAGCCAAGAGACCCAGTACTTC. This gives the protein CASSKNTGTSQETQYF.

V is TRBV11-2 and J is TRBJ2-1; 9 bases line up with TRBD2. CDR3 length equals 16 residues. V dropped 3 bases and J dropped 0; count of bases not matched to a gene: 3. Germline V lookup: CDR1 SGHAT, CDR2 FQNNGV. Here the CDR3 DNA reads TGTGCCAGCAGCTTTGCGGGAGGGAGCTCCTACAATGAGCAGTTCTTC. This translates into CASSFAGGSSYNEQFF.